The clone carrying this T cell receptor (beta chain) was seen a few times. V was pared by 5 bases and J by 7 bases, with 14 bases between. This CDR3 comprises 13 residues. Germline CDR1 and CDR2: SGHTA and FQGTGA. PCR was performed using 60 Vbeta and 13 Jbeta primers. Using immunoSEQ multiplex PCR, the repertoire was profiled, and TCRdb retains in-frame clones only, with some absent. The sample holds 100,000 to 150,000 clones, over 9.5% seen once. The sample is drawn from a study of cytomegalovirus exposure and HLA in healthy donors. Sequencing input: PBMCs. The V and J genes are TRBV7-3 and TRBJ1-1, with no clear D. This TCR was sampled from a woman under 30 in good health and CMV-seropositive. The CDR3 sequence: CASSLIDGDEAFF. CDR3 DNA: TGTGCCAGCAGCCTGATCGACGGGGATGAAGCTTTCTTT.